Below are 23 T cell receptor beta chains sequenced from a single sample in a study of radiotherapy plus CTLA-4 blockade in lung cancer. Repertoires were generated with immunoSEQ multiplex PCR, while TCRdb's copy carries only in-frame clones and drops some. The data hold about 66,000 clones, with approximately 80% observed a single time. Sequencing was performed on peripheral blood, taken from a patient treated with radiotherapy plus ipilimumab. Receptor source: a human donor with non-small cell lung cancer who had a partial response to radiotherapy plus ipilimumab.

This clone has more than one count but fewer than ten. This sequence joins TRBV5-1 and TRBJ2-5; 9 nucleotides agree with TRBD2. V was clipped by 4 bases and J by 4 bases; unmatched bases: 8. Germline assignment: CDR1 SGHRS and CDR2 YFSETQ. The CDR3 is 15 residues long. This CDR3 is CASSLNPGLAETQYF. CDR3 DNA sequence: TGCGCCAGCAGCCTTAATCCGGGACTAGCAGAGACCCAGTACTTC.

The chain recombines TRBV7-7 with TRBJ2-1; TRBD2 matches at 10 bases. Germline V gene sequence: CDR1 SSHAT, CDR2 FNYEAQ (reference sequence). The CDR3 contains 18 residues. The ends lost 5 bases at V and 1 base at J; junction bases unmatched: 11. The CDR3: CASSPGVAGGGSYNEQFF. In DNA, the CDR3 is TGTGCCAGCAGCCCCGGGGTAGCGGGAGGTGGATCCTACAATGAGCAGTTCTTC.

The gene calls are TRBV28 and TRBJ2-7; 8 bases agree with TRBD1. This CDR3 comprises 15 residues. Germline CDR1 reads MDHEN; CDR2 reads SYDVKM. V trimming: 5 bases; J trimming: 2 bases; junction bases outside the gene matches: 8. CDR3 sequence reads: CASSGSGTGPYEQYF. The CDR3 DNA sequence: TGTGCCAGCAGTGGATCCGGGACAGGACCCTACGAGCAGTACTTC.

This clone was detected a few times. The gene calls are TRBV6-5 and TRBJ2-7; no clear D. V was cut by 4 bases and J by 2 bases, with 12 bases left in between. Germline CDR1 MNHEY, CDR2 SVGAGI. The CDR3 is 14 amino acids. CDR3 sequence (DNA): TGTGCCAGCAGTTCCCGATCAACAGCCTACGAGCAGTACTTC. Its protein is CASSSRSTAYEQYF.

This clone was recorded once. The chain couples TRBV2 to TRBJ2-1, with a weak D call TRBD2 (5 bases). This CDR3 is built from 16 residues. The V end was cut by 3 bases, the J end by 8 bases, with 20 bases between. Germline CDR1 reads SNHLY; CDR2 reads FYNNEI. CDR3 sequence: CASSDSKTAGGDEQFF. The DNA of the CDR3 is TGTGCCAGCAGTGACTCGAAGACTGCGGGCGGAGATGAGCAGTTCTTC.

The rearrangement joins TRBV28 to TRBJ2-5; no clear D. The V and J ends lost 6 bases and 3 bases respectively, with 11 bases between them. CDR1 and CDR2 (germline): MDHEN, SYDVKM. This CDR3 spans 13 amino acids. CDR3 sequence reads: CASSQLPKETQYF. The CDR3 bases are TGTGCCAGCAGCCAACTGCCGAAAGAGACCCAGTACTTC.

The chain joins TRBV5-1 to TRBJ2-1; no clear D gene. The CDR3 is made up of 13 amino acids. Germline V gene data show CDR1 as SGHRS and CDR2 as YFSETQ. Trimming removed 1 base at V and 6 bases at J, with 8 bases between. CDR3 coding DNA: TGCGCCAGCAGCTTGACGGTTAGCAATGAGCAGTTCTTC. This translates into CASSLTVSNEQFF.

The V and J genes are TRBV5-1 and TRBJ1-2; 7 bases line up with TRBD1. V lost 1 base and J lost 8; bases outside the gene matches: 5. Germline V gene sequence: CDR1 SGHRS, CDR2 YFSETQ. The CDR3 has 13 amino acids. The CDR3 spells CASSLRQDRGYTF. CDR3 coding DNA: TGCGCCAGCAGCTTGAGACAGGACAGGGGCTACACCTTC.

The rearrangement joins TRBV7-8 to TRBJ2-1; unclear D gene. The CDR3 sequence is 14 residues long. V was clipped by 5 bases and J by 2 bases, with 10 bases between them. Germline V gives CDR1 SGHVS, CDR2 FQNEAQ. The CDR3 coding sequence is TGTGCCAGCAGCCCGACAAGAACCTACAATGAGCAGTTCTTC. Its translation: CASSPTRTYNEQFF.

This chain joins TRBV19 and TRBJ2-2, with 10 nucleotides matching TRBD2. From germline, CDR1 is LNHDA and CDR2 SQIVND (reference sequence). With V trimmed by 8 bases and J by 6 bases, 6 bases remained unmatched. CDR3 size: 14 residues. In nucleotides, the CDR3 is TGTGCCAGTCGAGCGACTAGCGGGTCCGGGGAGCTGTTTTTT. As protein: CASRATSGSGELFF.

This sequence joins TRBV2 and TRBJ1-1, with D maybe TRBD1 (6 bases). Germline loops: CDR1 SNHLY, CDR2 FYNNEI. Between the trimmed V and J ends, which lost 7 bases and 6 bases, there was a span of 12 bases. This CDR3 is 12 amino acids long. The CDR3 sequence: CASKGVGPEAFF. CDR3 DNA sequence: TGTGCCAGCAAGGGGGTTGGCCCTGAAGCTTTCTTT. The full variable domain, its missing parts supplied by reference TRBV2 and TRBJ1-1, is EPEVTQTPSHQVTQMGQEVILRCVPISNHLYFYWYRQILGQKVEFLVSFYNNEISEKSEIFDDQFSVERPDGSNFTLKIRSTKLEDSAMYFCASKGVGPEAFFGQGTRLTVV.

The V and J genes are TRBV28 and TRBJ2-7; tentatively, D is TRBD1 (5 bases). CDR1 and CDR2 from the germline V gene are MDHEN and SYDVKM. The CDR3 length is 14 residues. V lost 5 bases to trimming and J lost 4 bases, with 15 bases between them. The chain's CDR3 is CASSQGHTSYEQYF. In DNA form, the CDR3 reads TGTGCCAGCAGTCAGGGCCATACCTCATACGAGCAGTACTTC.

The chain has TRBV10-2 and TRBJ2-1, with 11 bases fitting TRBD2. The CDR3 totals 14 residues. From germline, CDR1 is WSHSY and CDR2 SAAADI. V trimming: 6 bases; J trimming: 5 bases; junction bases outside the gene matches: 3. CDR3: CASSRLAGNNEQFF. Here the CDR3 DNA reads TGCGCCAGCAGCAGACTAGCGGGGAACAATGAGCAGTTCTTC.

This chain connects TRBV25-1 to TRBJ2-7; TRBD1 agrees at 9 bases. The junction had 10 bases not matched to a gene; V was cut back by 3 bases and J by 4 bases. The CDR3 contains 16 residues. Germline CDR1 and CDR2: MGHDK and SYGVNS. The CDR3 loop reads CASSDRHRGQSYEQYF. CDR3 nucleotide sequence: TGTGCCAGCAGTGACCGTCACAGGGGGCAGTCGTACGAGCAGTACTTC.

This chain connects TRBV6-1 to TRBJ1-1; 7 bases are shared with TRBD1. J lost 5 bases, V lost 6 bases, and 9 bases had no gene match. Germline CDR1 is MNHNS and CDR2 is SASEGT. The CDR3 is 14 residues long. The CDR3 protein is CASSLQGVGTEAFF. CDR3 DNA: TGTGCCAGCAGCCTCCAGGGGGTGGGGACTGAAGCTTTCTTT.

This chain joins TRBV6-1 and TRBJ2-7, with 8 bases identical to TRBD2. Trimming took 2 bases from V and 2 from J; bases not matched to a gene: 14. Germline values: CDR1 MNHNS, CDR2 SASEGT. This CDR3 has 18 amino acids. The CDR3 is CASSERGQRERKTYEQYF. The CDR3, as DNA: TGTGCCAGCAGTGAAAGGGGCCAGCGGGAGAGGAAGACCTACGAGCAGTACTTC.

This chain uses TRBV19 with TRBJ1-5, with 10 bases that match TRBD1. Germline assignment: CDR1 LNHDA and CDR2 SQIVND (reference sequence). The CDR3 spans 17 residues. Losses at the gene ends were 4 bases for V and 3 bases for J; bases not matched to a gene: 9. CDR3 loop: CASSTDRGRTINQPQHF. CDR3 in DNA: TGTGCCAGTAGTACAGACAGGGGGCGGACCATCAATCAGCCCCAGCATTTT.

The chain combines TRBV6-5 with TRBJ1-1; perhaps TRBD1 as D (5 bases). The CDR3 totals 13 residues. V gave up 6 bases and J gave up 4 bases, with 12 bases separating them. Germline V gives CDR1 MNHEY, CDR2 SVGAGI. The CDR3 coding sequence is TGTGCCAGCAGGACAGAGATCGCCACTGAAGCTTTCTTT. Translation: CASRTEIATEAFF.

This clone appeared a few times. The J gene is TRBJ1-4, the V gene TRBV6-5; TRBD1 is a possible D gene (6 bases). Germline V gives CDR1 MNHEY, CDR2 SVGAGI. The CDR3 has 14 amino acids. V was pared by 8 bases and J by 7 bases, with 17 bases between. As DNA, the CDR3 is TGTGCCAGCGGCCAGGGGTCCTGGGGTGAAAAACTGTTTTTT. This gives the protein CASGQGSWGEKLFF.

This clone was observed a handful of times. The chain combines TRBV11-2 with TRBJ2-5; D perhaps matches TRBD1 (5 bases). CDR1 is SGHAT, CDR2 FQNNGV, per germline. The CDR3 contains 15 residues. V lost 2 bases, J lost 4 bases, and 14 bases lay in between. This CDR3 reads CASSLSQGSRETQYF. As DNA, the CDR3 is TGTGCCAGCAGCTTAAGTCAGGGATCCCGAGAGACCCAGTACTTC.

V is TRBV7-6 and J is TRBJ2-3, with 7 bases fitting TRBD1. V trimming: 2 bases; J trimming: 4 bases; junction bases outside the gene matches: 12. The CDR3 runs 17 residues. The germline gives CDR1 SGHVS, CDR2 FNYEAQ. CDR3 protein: CASSLSFGAGGSDTQYF. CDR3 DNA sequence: TGTGCCAGCAGCTTATCATTCGGGGCAGGGGGTTCAGATACGCAGTATTTT.

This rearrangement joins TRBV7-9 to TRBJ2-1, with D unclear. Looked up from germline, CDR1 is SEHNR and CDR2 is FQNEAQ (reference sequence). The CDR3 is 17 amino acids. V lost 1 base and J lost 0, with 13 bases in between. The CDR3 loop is CASSLEVSWSSYNEQFF. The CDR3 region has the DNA TGTGCCAGCAGCTTAGAAGTTAGCTGGAGCTCCTACAATGAGCAGTTCTTC. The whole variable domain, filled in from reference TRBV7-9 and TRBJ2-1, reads DTGVSQNPRHKITKRGQNVTFRCDPISEHNRLYWYRQTLGQGPEFLTYFQNEAQLEKSRLLSDRFSAERPKGSFSTLEIQRTEQGDSAMYLCASSLEVSWSSYNEQFFGPGTRLTVL.

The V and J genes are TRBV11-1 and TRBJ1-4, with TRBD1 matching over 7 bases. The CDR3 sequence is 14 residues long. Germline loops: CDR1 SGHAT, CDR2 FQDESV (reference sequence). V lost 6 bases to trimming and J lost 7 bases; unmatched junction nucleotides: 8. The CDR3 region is CASSKGQAPEKLFF. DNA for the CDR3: TGTGCCAGCAGTAAAGGACAGGCGCCTGAAAAACTGTTTTTT.